Listed below are T cell receptor beta chains from one sample, sequenced in a study of cytomegalovirus exposure and HLA in healthy donors. Assay used: immunoSEQ multiplex PCR; TCRdb lists only in-frame clones, some missing. The top ten hold about 3% of the sample, which has some 180,000 clones, 78% seen once. The material sequenced was PBMCs. These receptors were taken from a female donor in good health and CMV-seronegative. Both conserved end residues are part of each CDR3. Each record gives: V gene, clone size, D gene, J gene, CDR3 DNA, CDR3 protein. The D gene is left open where the match is weak. Rows may omit the clone size; those that give it use once, few, many or a size class.

TRBV7-6	-	TRBD1	TRBJ1-2	TGTGCCAGCAGCCTTGTGGCAGGGGGCGACTATGGCTACACCTTC	CASSLVAGGDYGYTF
TRBV20-1	-	-	TRBJ2-3	TGCAGTGTTGAGCTCACAGATACGCAGTATTTT	CSVELTDTQYF
TRBV18	-	TRBD1	TRBJ2-3	TGTGCCAGCTCACCGGGCACCGGGACAGGGTTTTCCACAGATACGCAGTATTTT	CASSPGTGTGFSTDTQYF
TRBV7-2	once	-	TRBJ2-7	TGTGCCAGCAGCTTACAAGCTTCCTACGAGCAGTACTTC	CASSLQASYEQYF
TRBV30	few	TRBD2	TRBJ2-1	TGTGCCTGGAGTGTACAACTGGGGGGGAATGAGCAGTTCTTC	CAWSVQLGGNEQFF
TRBV14	few	TRBD1	TRBJ1-6	TGTGCCAGCAGCCCCCCGGGACAGGGAGAGACACCCCTCCACTTT	CASSPPGQGETPLHF
TRBV18	-	-	TRBJ1-1	TGTGCCAGCTCACCCCGAGGGTCTGAAGCTTTCTTT	CASSPRGSEAFF
TRBV28	-	-	TRBJ1-5	TGTGCCAGCAGCAACCAGGGTGGCGGTCAGCCCCAGCATTTT	CASSNQGGGQPQHF
TRBV19	-	TRBD2	TRBJ2-7	TGTGCCAGTAGTATCCCGGGAGGCTACGAGCAGTACTTC	CASSIPGGYEQYF
TRBV5-8	-	-	TRBJ2-7	TGTGCCAGCAGCCTCCCGACTTTACGAGGGCAGTACTTC	CASSLPTLRGQYF
TRBV4-2	-	TRBD2	TRBJ2-3	TGTGCCAGCAGCCCGGGACTAGCGGGAGTTTTGACAGATACGCAGTATTTT	CASSPGLAGVLTDTQYF
TRBV14	-	-	TRBJ2-3	TGTGCCAGCAGCAACTCAGATACGCAGTATTTT	CASSNSDTQYF
TRBV4-3	-	TRBD2	TRBJ2-1	TGCGCCAGCAGCCAAGATCTGAGCGGGACCTCCTACAATGAGCAGTTCTTC	CASSQDLSGTSYNEQFF
TRBV15	-	-	TRBJ1-2	TGTGCCACCAGCACCCCCCACGGACTATCGGGTGGCTACACCTTC	CATSTPHGLSGGYTF
TRBV28	-	-	TRBJ2-7	TGTGCCAGCAGTAGGACTGGGATGGCCTACGAGCAGTACTTC	CASSRTGMAYEQYF
TRBV5-1	few	-	TRBJ2-1	TGCGCCAGCAGCGCCAGCGCGAGCTCCTACAATGAGCAGTTCTTC	CASSASASSYNEQFF
TRBV11-2	-	-	TRBJ1-6	TGTGCCAGCACCGGGGGAGGCAATTCACCCCTCCACTTT	CASTGGGNSPLHF